This T cell receptor beta chain was profiled in a study of cytomegalovirus exposure and HLA in healthy donors. Study-wide context: A prior analysis found about 110 million unique TCR beta sequences from 170 million or so T cells. Study findings and constraints: Apparent HLA restriction characterized most CMV-associated TCR beta chains in a later analysis. A previous analysis found most TCR beta V segments productive roughly 87% or roughly 30% of the time.

Researchers ran the PCR with 60 Vbeta and 13 Jbeta primers. TCRdb keeps only in-frame clones here, not all; method: immunoSEQ multiplex PCR. The sample holds 100,000 to 150,000 clones, about 78% seen once. Note on this clone: Antigen specificity is unknown.

The sample consisted of PBMCs. This TCR came from a female donor in good health and CMV-seronegative.

DNA for the CDR3: TGTGCCAGCAGTGAATGGGGAGGTCGCGCTGAAGCTTTCTTT. Residues: CASSEWGGRAEAFF. The chain links TRBV2 to TRBJ1-1; D is ambiguous. From germline, CDR1 is SNHLY and CDR2 FYNNEI. The germline V and J ends were trimmed by 2 bases and 6 bases, with 13 bases remaining between them. This CDR3 is built from 14 residues.